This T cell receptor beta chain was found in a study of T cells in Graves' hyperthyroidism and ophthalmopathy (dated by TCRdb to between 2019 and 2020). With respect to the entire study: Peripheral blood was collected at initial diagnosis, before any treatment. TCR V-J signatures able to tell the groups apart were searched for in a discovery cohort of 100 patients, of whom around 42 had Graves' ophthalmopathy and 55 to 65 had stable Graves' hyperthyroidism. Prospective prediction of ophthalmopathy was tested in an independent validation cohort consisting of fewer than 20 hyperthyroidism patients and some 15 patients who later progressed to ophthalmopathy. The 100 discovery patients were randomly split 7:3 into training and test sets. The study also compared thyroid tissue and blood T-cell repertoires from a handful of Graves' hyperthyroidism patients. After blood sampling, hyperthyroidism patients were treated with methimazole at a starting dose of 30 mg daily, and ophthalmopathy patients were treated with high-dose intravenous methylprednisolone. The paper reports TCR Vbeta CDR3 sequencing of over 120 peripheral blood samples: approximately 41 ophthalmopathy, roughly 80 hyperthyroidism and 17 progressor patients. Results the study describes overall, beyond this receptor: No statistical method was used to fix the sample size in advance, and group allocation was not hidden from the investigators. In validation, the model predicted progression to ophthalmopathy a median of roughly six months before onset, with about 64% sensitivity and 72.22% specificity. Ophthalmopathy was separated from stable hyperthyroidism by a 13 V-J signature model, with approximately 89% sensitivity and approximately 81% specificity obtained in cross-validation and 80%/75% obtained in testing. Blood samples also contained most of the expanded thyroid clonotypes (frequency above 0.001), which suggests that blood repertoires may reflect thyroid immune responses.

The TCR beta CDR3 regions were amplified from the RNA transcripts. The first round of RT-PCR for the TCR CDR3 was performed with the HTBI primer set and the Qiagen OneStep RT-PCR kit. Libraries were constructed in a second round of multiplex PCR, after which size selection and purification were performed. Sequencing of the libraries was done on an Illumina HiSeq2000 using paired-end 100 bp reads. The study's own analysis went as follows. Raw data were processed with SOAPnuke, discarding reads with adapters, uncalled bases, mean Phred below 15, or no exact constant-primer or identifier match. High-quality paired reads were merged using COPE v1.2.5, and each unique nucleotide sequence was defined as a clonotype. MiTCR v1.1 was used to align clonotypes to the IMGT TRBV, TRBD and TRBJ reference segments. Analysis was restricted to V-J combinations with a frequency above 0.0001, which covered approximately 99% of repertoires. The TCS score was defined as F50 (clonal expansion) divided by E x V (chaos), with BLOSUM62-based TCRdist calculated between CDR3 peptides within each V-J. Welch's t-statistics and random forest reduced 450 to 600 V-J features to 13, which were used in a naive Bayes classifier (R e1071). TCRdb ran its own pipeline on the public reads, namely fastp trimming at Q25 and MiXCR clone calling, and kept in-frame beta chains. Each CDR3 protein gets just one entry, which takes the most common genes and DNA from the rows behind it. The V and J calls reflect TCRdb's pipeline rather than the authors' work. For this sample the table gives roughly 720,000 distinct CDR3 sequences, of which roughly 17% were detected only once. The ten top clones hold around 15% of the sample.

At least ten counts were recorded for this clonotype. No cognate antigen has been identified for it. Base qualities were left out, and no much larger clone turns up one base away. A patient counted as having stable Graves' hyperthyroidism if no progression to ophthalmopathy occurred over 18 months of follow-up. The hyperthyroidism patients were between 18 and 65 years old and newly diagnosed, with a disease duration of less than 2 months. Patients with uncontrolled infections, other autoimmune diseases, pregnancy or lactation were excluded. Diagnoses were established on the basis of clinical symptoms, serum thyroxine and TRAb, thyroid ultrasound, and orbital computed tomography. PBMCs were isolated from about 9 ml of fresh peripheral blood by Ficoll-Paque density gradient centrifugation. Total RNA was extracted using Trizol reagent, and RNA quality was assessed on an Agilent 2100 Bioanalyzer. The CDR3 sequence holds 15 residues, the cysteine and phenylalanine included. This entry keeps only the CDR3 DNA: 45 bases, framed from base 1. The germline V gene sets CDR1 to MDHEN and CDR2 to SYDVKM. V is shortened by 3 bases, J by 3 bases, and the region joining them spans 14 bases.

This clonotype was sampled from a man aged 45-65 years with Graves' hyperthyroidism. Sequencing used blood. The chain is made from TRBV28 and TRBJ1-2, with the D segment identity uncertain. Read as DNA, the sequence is TGTGCCAGCAGTTTTGTAGGACCGGGGTACTATGGCTACACCTTC. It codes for CASSFVGPGYYGYTF.